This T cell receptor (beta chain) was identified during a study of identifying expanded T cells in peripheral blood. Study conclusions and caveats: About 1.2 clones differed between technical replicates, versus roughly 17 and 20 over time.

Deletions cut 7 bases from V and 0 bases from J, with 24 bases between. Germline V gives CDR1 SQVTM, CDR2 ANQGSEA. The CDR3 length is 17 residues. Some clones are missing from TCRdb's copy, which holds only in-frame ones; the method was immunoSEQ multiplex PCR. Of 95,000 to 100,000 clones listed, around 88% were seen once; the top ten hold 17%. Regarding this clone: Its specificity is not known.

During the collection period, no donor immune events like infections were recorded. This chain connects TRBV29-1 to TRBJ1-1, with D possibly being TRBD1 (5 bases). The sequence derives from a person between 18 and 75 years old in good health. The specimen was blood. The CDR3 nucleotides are TGCAGCGCTACGGACCTCTCGCGGGGGGTTATGAACACTGAAGCTTTCTTT. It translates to CSATDLSRGVMNTEAFF.